The 22 T cell receptor beta chains in this list originate from one sample, sequenced in a study of T cell changes during pregnancy in multiple sclerosis (dated by TCRdb to the late 2010s). Receptor amplification or capture employed the immunoSEQ multiplex PCR assay. This is the immuneACCESS table as TCRdb keeps it, with only in-frame sequences that have V and J called. A part of the clones is gone; compared with another copy, unresolved V genes explain less than half, and the rest is unexplained. This sample holds roughly 25,000 clones; 89% were observed only once. The top ten hold roughly 15% of the sample. The sample was CD8+ T cells from peripheral blood mononuclear cells, taken in the second trimester of pregnancy. Receptors originate from a female donor with multiple sclerosis, enrolled in a pregnancy study.

This clone was seen only a few times. This rearrangement joins TRBV6-5 to TRBJ2-4, with 12 bases identical to TRBD2. V lost 4 bases, J lost 6 bases, and 4 bases stayed unmatched. Germline CDR1 and CDR2: MNHEY and SVGAGI. This CDR3 spans 15 amino acids. The DNA of the CDR3 is TGTGCCAGCAGTTCTAGCGGGAGGGCCCTAAACATTCAGTACTTC. Translation gives CASSSSGRALNIQYF.

There are a few counts of this clone. The chain employs TRBV4-2 and TRBJ2-2, with TRBD2 identical over 11 bases. The V gene's germline CDR1 is LGHNA and CDR2 YNFKEQ. CDR3 size: 16 residues. With 3 bases clipped from V and 6 bases from J, the junction kept 6 bases outside the gene matches. DNA for the CDR3: TGTGCCAGCAGCCAGGAAACTAGCGGGAGTCCCGGGGAGCTGTTTTTT. Protein: CASSQETSGSPGELFF.

This chain joins TRBV7-9 and TRBJ2-3, with D possibly matching TRBD1 (5 bases). This CDR3 has 14 residues. The germline V and J ends were trimmed by 5 bases and 2 bases, with 11 bases remaining between them. CDR1 is SEHNR, CDR2 FQNEAQ, per germline (reference sequence). CDR3 in DNA: TGTGCCAGCAGCCCACAGGTTCCCACAGATACGCAGTATTTT. Its protein product is CASSPQVPTDTQYF. The full variable domain, completed using reference TRBV7-9 and TRBJ2-3, is DTGVSQNPRHKITKRGQNVTFRCDPISEHNRLYWYRQTLGQGPEFLTYFQNEAQLEKSRLLSDRFSAERPKGSFSTLEIQRTEQGDSAMYLCASSPQVPTDTQYFGPGTRLTVL.

The V call is TRBV11-2, the J call TRBJ2-1; TRBD2 agrees at 9 bases. Looked up from germline, CDR1 is SGHAT and CDR2 is FQNNGV. The junction had 7 bases not matched to a gene; V was cut back by 2 bases and J by 8 bases. This CDR3 contains 15 residues. The CDR3 reads CASSLSSGMGYEQFF. In DNA, the CDR3 is TGTGCCAGCAGCTTATCTAGCGGGATGGGATATGAGCAGTTCTTC.

CDR3 nucleotides: TGTGCCAGTAGTATGAAGGTCTGGGGCTGGGGCAATCAGCCCCAGCATTTT. Amino acids: CASSMKVWGWGNQPQHF. This chain connects TRBV19 to TRBJ1-5; weak D call: TRBD1 (5 bases). V was clipped by 3 bases and J by 2 bases, with 17 bases between them. CDR1 is LNHDA, CDR2 SQIVND, per germline (reference sequence). This CDR3 has 17 amino acids. Filled out from reference TRBV19 and TRBJ1-5, the complete variable domain reads DGGITQSPKYLFRKEGQNVTLSCEQNLNHDAMYWYRQDPGQGLRLIYYSQIVNDFQKGDIAEGYSVSREKKESFPLTVTSAQKNPTAFYLCASSMKVWGWGNQPQHFGDGTRLSIL.

The CDR3 here is CASSMTSGRAPDTQYF. CDR3 DNA sequence: TGTGCCAGCAGCATGACTAGCGGGAGGGCCCCAGATACGCAGTATTTT. This chain links TRBV28 with TRBJ2-3, with TRBD2 identical over 14 bases. Germline values: CDR1 MDHEN, CDR2 SYDVKM. Trimming took 6 bases from V and 4 from J; bases not matched to a gene: 6. The CDR3 sequence is 16 residues long.

The chain uses TRBV29-1 and TRBJ1-4; 8 bases line up with TRBD1. The germline gives CDR1 SQVTM, CDR2 ANQGSEA. V was clipped by 5 bases and J by 9 bases; unmatched bases: 8. CDR3 length: 13 residues. The CDR3, as DNA: TGCAGCGTTCCGGACAGGGAGGGTAAAAAACTGTTTTTT. This codes for CSVPDREGKKLFF.

This chain links TRBV29-1 with TRBJ1-2, with TRBD1 matching over 8 bases. There are 12 residues in the CDR3. Germline loops: CDR1 SQVTM, CDR2 ANQGSEA. V gave up 7 bases and J gave up 8 bases; unmatched junction bases: 9. In DNA form, the CDR3 reads TGCAGCGGAGGAGGACAGGGACAAGGCTACACCTTC. This sequence encodes CSGGGQGQGYTF.

The chain uses TRBV27 and TRBJ1-2; 9 bases agree with TRBD1. Germline CDR1 reads MNHEY; CDR2 reads SMNVEV (reference sequence). This CDR3 has 13 residues. Trimming took 4 bases from V and 8 from J; bases not matched to a gene: 5. The CDR3 sequence: CASSSGQGYGYTF. The CDR3, as DNA: TGTGCCAGCAGTTCGGGACAGGGATACGGCTACACCTTC.

This sequence joins TRBV27 and TRBJ2-1; 9 nucleotides agree with TRBD2. The CDR3 consists of 16 residues. Germline V gene sequence: CDR1 MNHEY, CDR2 SMNVEV (reference sequence). With 4 bases clipped from V and 0 bases from J, the junction kept 4 bases outside the gene matches. The CDR3 protein is CASSSLTSGSYNEQFF. The CDR3 region has the DNA TGTGCCAGCAGTTCCTTGACTAGCGGCTCCTACAATGAGCAGTTCTTC.

The chain combines TRBV7-9 with TRBJ1-1; maybe TRBD1 (6 bases). V was pared by 5 bases and J by 0 bases, with 13 bases between. The CDR3 runs to 15 residues. Germline CDR1 and CDR2: SEHNR and FQNEAQ (reference sequence). The CDR3 coding sequence is TGTGCCAGCAGCCCTAGGACAGACATGAACACTGAAGCTTTCTTT. Translated, it gives CASSPRTDMNTEAFF.

Concerning this clone itself: A read error may account for a junction end that differs from germline. V is TRBV6-1 and J is TRBJ2-2; TRBD2 aligns across 7 bases. Germline V CDR1 and CDR2: MNHNS, SASEGT. This CDR3 is built from 21 residues. The DNA of the CDR3 is TGTGCCAGCAGCGAAGGGTGGGGGGGTAAACGGCCCCGAGGAGACACCGGGGAGCTGTTTTTT. Protein: CASSEGWGGKRPRGDTGELFF.

V gene TRBV27 combines with J gene TRBJ2-7; D unresolved. With 1 base removed from V and 0 bases from J, the gap between germline ends came to 7 bases. The CDR3 sequence is 14 residues long. Germline V CDR1 and CDR2: MNHEY, SMNVEV (reference sequence). CDR3 sequence: CASSLFSSSYEQYF. CDR3 coding DNA: TGTGCCAGCAGTTTATTCTCTAGCTCCTACGAGCAGTACTTC.

CDR3 bases: TGTGCCAGCAGTTTATGGGGTGGGGGACTAGCGGCGGGGTGGGTCTACGAGCAGTACTTC. Translated: CASSLWGGGLAAGWVYEQYF. The rearrangement links TRBV28 to TRBJ2-7; 11 nucleotides agree with TRBD2. CDR1 is MDHEN, CDR2 SYDVKM, per germline. The CDR3 covers 20 residues. V was clipped by 0 bases and J by 3 bases; unmatched bases: 16.

This chain joins TRBV7-9 and TRBJ1-4, with a weak D call TRBD1 (5 bases). V shed 5 bases and J shed 3 bases, with 13 bases lying between them. The germline V gene encodes CDR1 SEHNR and CDR2 FQNEAQ (reference sequence). The CDR3 extends over 15 amino acids. DNA of the CDR3: TGTGCCAGCAGCGTTGGGTGGGGCGCTAATGAAAAACTGTTTTTT. Amino acid sequence: CASSVGWGANEKLFF.

The sample holds one count of this clone. The genes are TRBV6-5 and TRBJ2-7; D may be TRBD2 (5 bases). The V end was cut by 5 bases, the J end by 3 bases, with 14 bases between. The V gene's germline CDR1 is MNHEY and CDR2 SVGAGI. The CDR3 extends over 14 amino acids. CDR3: CASSPTGNFYEQYF. CDR3 DNA sequence: TGTGCCAGCAGTCCTACCGGGAATTTCTACGAGCAGTACTTC.

CDR3 region: CASSVGGQGVYEQYF. CDR3 nucleotide sequence: TGTGCCAGCAGCGTAGGGGGACAGGGGGTGTACGAGCAGTACTTC. The chain recombines TRBV9 with TRBJ2-7, with 11 positions matching TRBD1. The CDR3 sequence is 15 residues long. V shed 0 bases, J shed 4 bases, and the junction held 3 bases outside the gene matches. Germline V CDR1 and CDR2: SGDLS, YYNGEE.

The rearrangement links TRBV6-6 to TRBJ2-3, with 7 bases fitting TRBD2. The germline gives CDR1 MNHNY, CDR2 SVGAGI (reference sequence). With 5 bases clipped from V and 0 bases from J, the junction kept 8 bases outside the gene matches. The CDR3 sequence is 16 residues long. CDR3 protein: CASSPGGGPSTDTQYF. The DNA for the CDR3 is TGTGCCAGCAGTCCGGGAGGCGGCCCTAGCACAGATACGCAGTATTTT.

This clone is medium-sized by share. This chain uses TRBV14 with TRBJ2-7; D is unclear. Germline lookup yields CDR1 SGHDN and CDR2 FVKESK. Trimming stripped 4 bases from V and 6 bases from J, with 13 bases between. CDR3 length equals 13 residues. The DNA for the CDR3 is TGTGCCAGCAGCCTTACCGAATTTAGCGAGCAGTACTTC. It encodes CASSLTEFSEQYF.

This chain links TRBV19 with TRBJ2-1, with D possibly matching TRBD2 (5 bases). The V and J ends lost 3 bases and 4 bases respectively, with 13 bases between them. The CDR3 totals 15 residues. Germline lookup yields CDR1 LNHDA and CDR2 SQIVND (reference sequence). In DNA, the CDR3 is TGTGCCAGTAGTATTGGGCGGGCGGATTACAATGAGCAGTTCTTC. The encoded protein is CASSIGRADYNEQFF.

J is TRBJ1-1 and V is TRBV28, with D hard to call. Germline V gene data show CDR1 as MDHEN and CDR2 as SYDVKM. This CDR3 has 16 amino acids. V was cut by 5 bases and J by 4 bases, with 20 bases left in between. CDR3 coding DNA: TGTGCCAGCAGTCCTCTGTTGGTGGAGGGCAGCACTGAAGCTTTCTTT. Translation gives CASSPLLVEGSTEAFF.

The chain couples TRBV28 to TRBJ1-2, with 8 bases that match TRBD1. This CDR3 is 15 amino acids long. V shed 4 bases and J 7 bases; nucleotides not matched to a gene: 11. Germline lookup yields CDR1 MDHEN and CDR2 SYDVKM. As DNA, the CDR3 is TGTGCCAGCAGTTCCCCGACAGGGGAGGCGGGTGGCTACACCTTC. As protein: CASSSPTGEAGGYTF.